This T cell receptor (beta chain) originates from a study of cytomegalovirus exposure and HLA in healthy donors (dated 2017 in TCRdb). Background on the whole study: In an earlier analysis of 587 of the donors, 276 Gb of sequence data and approximately 100 million unique TCR beta sequences from about 179 million T cells were reported. The number of donors typed differed by locus, with 629-630 for A, B, C, DRB1 and DQB1, roughly 520 for DQA1, 600 to 610 for DPA1, and approximately 470 for DPB1. Using immunosequencing, the study profiled T cell repertoires from 666 subjects and related those repertoires to cytomegalovirus serostatus. In addition to the first cohort of hundreds of subjects, a separate validation cohort of 130 or so different subjects was used. Rather than using new phenotypic data, the later analysis identified candidate immune exposures from TCR beta sequences and from how often those sequences occurred across donors. Among roughly 400 genotyped donors of the cohort, an average of around 240,000 unique TCR beta nucleotide sequences were sequenced per donor, around 20% of them non-productive. To study patterns of TCR occurrence, a later analysis re-analyzed previously published TCR beta repertoires from under 750 donors and added high-resolution HLA genotyping. Donor age, sex, ethnicity and CMV serostatus were compiled together with the repertoire data. Every repertoire in the discovery cohort had been generated on one and the same sequencing platform. High-throughput TCR immunosequencing, statistical association of individual TCRs with disease status, and machine learning were combined to predict cytomegalovirus infection status. About five DR-DQ haplotypes were treated as single units for association and clustering because of strong linkage in the cohort. To decide whether each TCR beta V gene segment behaved as functional or pseudogenic, an earlier analysis of some 600 of the donors relied on high-throughput TCR beta sequencing. The study aimed to test whether signatures of past pathogen exposure could be identified by cataloging public T cell receptors. An early release that covered fewer than 750 HLA-typed donors contained approximately 290 gigabases of sequencing data and 75 million to 100 million unique TCR sequences. Genome-wide SNP genotypes for about three fifths of the 666 donors were used in a later genetic analysis, which treated that subset as a discovery cohort. Both class I and class II loci were covered by HLA typing, at four-digit resolution. Of the approximately 400 genotyped donors, about 80% fell in the genetic ancestry cluster associated with self-reported Caucasian donors. Study-level results and caveats: A later analysis reported that several top co-occurrence clusters appeared linked to parvovirus B19, influenza, CMV and Epstein-Barr virus. The classifier was reported to diagnose cytomegalovirus status with high specificity and sensitivity in both the original and validation cohorts. A later analysis found that TCR association rates varied across HLA loci, with DRB1 alleles showing the most associated TCRs and HLA-C alleles the fewest. Because HLA typing was missing for some donors at each locus, association tests included only the typed subset. A further reported finding was that TCR beta sequences accurately predicted the HLA-A and HLA-B alleles for most subjects in the first cohort. In a later analysis, HLA-associated TCR beta chains showed more clonal expansion and lower generation probabilities than non-associated chains that were equally common. The 87-base-pair reads could not distinguish some IMGT-functional V segments, including TRBV6-2 and TRBV6-3, so those segments were excluded. In vitro tests confirmed that a few of the cytomegalovirus-associated TCR beta chains recognize cytomegalovirus antigens. The sequencing pipeline was judged likely to have produced a cluster of highly shared sequence variants as a technical artifact. The only immune exposure information available for the cohort was CMV serostatus. At a false discovery rate of 0.05, a later analysis linked some 17,000 TCR beta sequences to specific HLA alleles. According to the authors, the approach could potentially be generalized to other disease states and immunological phenotypes. Correlated functional status among segregating V segments might be attributable to linkage disequilibrium, but an unknown experimental factor could not be ruled out. Presence/absence analyses assumed roughly uniform sequencing depth across donors, an assumption that may not hold. Because counts were too low, approximately 15 rarely observed V segments, including chromosome 9 orphons, were excluded from the earlier analysis of about 500 of the donors. In an earlier analysis of some 540 of the donors, most TCR beta V segments appeared in productive rearrangements about 90% or about 30% of the time, broadly matching IMGT annotations. In a later analysis, most CMV-associated TCR beta chains were found to appear HLA-restricted, with HLA associations seemingly driven largely by CMV exposure. According to a later genetic analysis, donors in an Asian-associated ancestry cluster had fewer N-insertions in productive TCRs than the approximately 670-donor mean. This cohort had only TCR beta chains sequenced, and the lack of alpha or paired-chain data limited which features could be detected. The study gave a list of around 170 TCR beta chains associated with cytomegalovirus. Across donors, most TCR sequences were observed very rarely, whereas some public TCRs were present in many individuals. A later genetic analysis associated a missense DCLRE1C variant with V-gene and J-gene trimming of TCR beta chains, and an independent cohort replicated the association. When HLA alleles, especially DR and DQ, strongly co-occurred, attributing TCR associations to individual alleles was difficult.

V lost 2 bases and J lost 10 bases, and the count of bases not matched to a germline gene is 15. CDR1 and CDR2 (SGHAT, FQNNGV) derive from the germline V gene. Including cysteine and phenylalanine, the CDR3 has 16 amino acids. The sequence is cut down to CDR3 DNA, 48 bases in frame from base 1. The cohort consisted of approximately 670 healthy bone marrow donors. Cohort members were all nominally healthy when sampled, although unrecorded immune exposures were likely present. The donor was CMV seronegative and belonged to the group of more than 300 seronegative cohort members. Every donor gave a peripheral blood sample, and the peripheral blood mononuclear cells from that sample were used for TCR beta sequencing. The Qiagen DNeasy Blood Extraction Kit was used to extract genomic DNA from the blood cell samples. A note on this clone: What antigen it recognizes has not been identified. No qualities accompany the bases; no much larger clone lies one base away.

Library preparation employed the immunoSEQ multiplex PCR assay. For the multiplex PCR, a mixture combining 60 forward primers for TCR Vbeta segments and 13 reverse primers for TCR Jbeta segments was used. A multiplex PCR assay on genomic DNA amplified the CDR3 region of rearranged TCR beta genes. Amplified TCR beta libraries were sequenced as 87-base-pair reads on the Illumina HiSeq System. The source study handled its data this way. A later analysis counted 65 million to 90 million unique TCR beta chains across the 666 repertoires, and some 12 million of these chains were shared by at least two donors. Raw reads were error-corrected and collapsed into unique sequences by a nearest-neighbor algorithm in which closely related sequences were merged to remove PCR and sequencing errors. To assign V, D and J gene segments, CDR3 sequences were aligned to IMGT reference sequences. For a sequence to be retained, a match of at least six nucleotides to both a V gene segment and a J gene segment was required. Rearrangements were classified as productive when the CDR3 lacked stop codons and remained in frame with V and J, and all other rearrangements were classified as non-productive. CDR3 was defined by IMGT convention, running from the second conserved V-encoded cysteine to the conserved J-encoded phenylalanine. Sequences without an unambiguous match to a single V gene segment were excluded from the earlier analysis of 500 to 700 of the donors. An earlier analysis of approximately 590 of the donors called V segments functional above 56.7% productive rearrangements and segregating when the between-donor standard deviation exceeded 5%. To diagnose cytomegalovirus status from the catalog of TCR beta chain sequences, a statistical classification framework was built. In a later analysis, V and J genes were assigned by comparing TCR nucleotide sequences against IMGT/GENE-DB human TR gene sequences. The TCRdist pipeline was used in a later analysis to assign CDR3 sequences and most-parsimonious VDJ recombination scenarios. A later analysis defined each TCR beta chain by its CDR3 amino acid sequence plus V-gene family, and excluded reads lacking a unique V-gene family. As a way to deal with suspected cross-contamination and a sequencing artifact, a later analysis dropped 450 to 600 nucleotide sequences that were highly shared and had low generation probability. In a later analysis, a clonal expansion index was calculated for each public chain from normalized within-repertoire ranks of inferred template counts. Generation probabilities in a later analysis came from a VDJ recombination model fitted to out-of-frame rearrangements, and those results were checked against IGoR. In a later analysis, hypergeometric tests were used to score TCR-TCR, TCR-HLA and TCR-CMV co-occurrence, with a repertoire-size bias correction applied to TCR pairs. False discovery rates were estimated in a later analysis by permuting HLA or CMV assignments 20 times. In a later analysis, co-occurring TCRs were grouped using DBSCAN, with TCRdist sequence similarity added in when clustering inside HLA-allele-positive subsets. For co-occurrence clustering, repertoires with fewer than 30,000 or more than 120,000 public chains were excluded, along with 5 or 6 repertoires with anomalous nucleotide sharing. TCRdb carries this immuneACCESS record with in-frame sequences only. Its versions omit some clonotypes, under half of them owing to an unresolved V gene in the studies checked, with the rest unexplained. The V and J calls and clone size are taken from that table; D and trimming were inferred from the DNA. The sample contains some 150,000 clones, over 75% of them found a single time. The ten largest make up roughly 4.2% of the sample.

The receptor was derived from a middle-aged man in good health and CMV-seronegative. The rearranged chain carries TRBV11-2 and TRBJ2-5, with 8 bases matching TRBD2. The sample consisted of PBMCs. This receptor has the CDR3 CASSLIASGGGEDQYF. The DNA is TGTGCCAGCAGCTTAATTGCGAGCGGGGGAGGGGAGGACCAGTACTTC.